The 2 T cell receptor beta chains given below trace back to one sample, sequenced in a study of T cell responses to AZD1222 COVID-19 vaccine. TCRdb's copy holds only in-frame clones and misses some; the assay was immunoSEQ multiplex PCR. This sample has 120,000 or so clones; roughly 87% occur once, and the top ten carry approximately 1.1%. Sequencing used peripheral blood, obtained on day 0 of AZD1222 vaccination. Receptors were obtained from an adult in good health.

The genes are TRBV6-5 and TRBJ2-7, with TRBD1 matching 7 bases. The CDR3 has 13 residues. The germline CDR1 and CDR2 sequences are MNHEY and SVGAGI. J lost 2 bases, V lost 5 bases, and 3 bases had no gene match. The CDR3 region is CASSRGQTYEQYF. CDR3 sequence (DNA): TGTGCCAGCAGTAGGGGACAGACCTACGAGCAGTACTTC.

The rearrangement uses TRBV4-1 and TRBJ1-3, with D possibly TRBD1 on 5 matching bases. This CDR3 comprises 16 residues. V was trimmed by 3 bases and J by 4 bases, leaving 16 bases between them. Germline V lookup: CDR1 MGHRA, CDR2 YSYEKL. CDR3 nucleotides: TGCGCCAGCAGCCAGTTTCTCCCAGGGTCCGGAAACACCATATATTTT. As protein: CASSQFLPGSGNTIYF.